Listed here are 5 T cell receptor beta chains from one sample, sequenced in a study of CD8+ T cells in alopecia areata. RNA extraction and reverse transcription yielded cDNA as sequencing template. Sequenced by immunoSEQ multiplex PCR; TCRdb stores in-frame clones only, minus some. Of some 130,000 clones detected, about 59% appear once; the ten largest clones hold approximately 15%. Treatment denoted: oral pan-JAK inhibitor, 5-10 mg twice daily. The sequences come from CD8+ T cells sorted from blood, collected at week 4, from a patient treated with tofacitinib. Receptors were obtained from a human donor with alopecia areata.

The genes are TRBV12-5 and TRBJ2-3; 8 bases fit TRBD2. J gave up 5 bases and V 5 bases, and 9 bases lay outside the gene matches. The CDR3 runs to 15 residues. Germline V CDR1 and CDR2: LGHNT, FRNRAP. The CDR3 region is CASGPVGGAGDTQYF. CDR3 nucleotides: TGTGCTAGTGGTCCCGTCGGGGGGGCCGGAGATACGCAGTATTTT.

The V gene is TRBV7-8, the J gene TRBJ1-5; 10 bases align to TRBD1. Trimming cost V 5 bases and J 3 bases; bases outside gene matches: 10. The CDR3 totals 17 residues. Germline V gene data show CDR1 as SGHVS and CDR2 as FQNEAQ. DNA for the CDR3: TGTGCCAGCAGCCCAGTCCCGGGACAGGGGCCCAATCAGCCCCAGCATTTT. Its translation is CASSPVPGQGPNQPQHF. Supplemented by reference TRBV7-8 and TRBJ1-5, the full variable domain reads GAGVSQSPRYKVAKRGQDVALRCDPISGHVSLFWYQQALGQGPEFLTYFQNEAQLDKSGLPSDRFFAERPEGSVSTLKIQRTQQEDSAVYLCASSPVPGQGPNQPQHFGDGTRLSIL.

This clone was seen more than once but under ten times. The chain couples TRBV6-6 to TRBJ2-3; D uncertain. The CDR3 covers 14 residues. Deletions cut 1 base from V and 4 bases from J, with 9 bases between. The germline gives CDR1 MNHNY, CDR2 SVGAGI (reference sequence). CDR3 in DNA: TGTGCCAGCAGTTACTTAGCAGGCGCAGATACGCAGTATTTT. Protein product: CASSYLAGADTQYF.

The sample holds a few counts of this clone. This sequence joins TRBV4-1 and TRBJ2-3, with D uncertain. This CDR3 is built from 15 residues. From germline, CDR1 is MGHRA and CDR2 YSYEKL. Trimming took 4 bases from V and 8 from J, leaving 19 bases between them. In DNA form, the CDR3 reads TGCGCCAGCAGCCTACAGACACAGAAGAGTGGTACGCAGTATTTT. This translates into CASSLQTQKSGTQYF.

As DNA, the CDR3 is TGTGCCAGCAGCCCAGGGGGAGAAGCTTTCTTT. It is translated as CASSPGGEAFF. The chain joins TRBV7-9 to TRBJ1-1; 7 bases align to TRBD1. Unmatched junction bases numbered 2, after V lost 5 bases and J lost 8 bases. Germline V gene sequence: CDR1 SEHNR, CDR2 FQNEAQ (reference sequence). CDR3 length: 11 residues.